One and the same sample provided the 17 T cell receptor beta chains below, sequenced in a study of blood T cell repertoires in COVID-19. Assay used: immunoSEQ multiplex PCR; TCRdb lists only in-frame clones, some missing. In the table there are 400,000 to 550,000 clones, more than 85% of which are singletons. The sequenced sample consisted of peripheral blood. The source is a woman aged 25 to 39 with acute or convalescent COVID-19.

The chain couples TRBV7-9 to TRBJ1-2, with 11 bases fitting TRBD1. V lost 4 bases to trimming and J lost 4 bases; unmatched junction nucleotides: 17. The CDR3 runs to 19 residues. Germline V CDR1 and CDR2: SEHNR, FQNEAQ (reference sequence). CDR3: CASSSRSVPSGTGGYGYTF. DNA of the CDR3: TGTGCCAGCAGCTCCCGTTCGGTCCCGTCCGGGACAGGGGGCTATGGCTACACCTTC.

The count of this clone is one. The chain recombines TRBV3-1 (or the pseudogene TRBV3-2) with TRBJ2-1; 8 nucleotides agree with TRBD2. With V trimmed by 6 bases and J by 6 bases, 4 bases remained unmatched. Germline loops: CDR1 LGHDT, CDR2 YNNKEL (reference sequence). There are 13 residues in the CDR3. CDR3 protein: CASRLTSANEQFF. The CDR3 nucleotides read TGTGCCAGCAGGTTGACTAGCGCCAATGAGCAGTTCTTC.

V and J are TRBV10-3 and TRBJ1-2; D not resolved. Germline CDR1 ENHRY, CDR2 SYGVKD. The CDR3 covers 12 residues. Between the trimmed V and J ends, which lost 4 bases and 5 bases, there was a span of 8 bases. The chain's CDR3 is CAISGREYGYTF. Here the CDR3 DNA reads TGTGCCATCAGTGGAAGGGAGTATGGCTACACCTTC.

This clone has only a few counts. The V and J genes are TRBV18 and TRBJ2-2, with 8 bases that match TRBD1. The trim removed 3 bases at V and 4 bases at J, leaving 7 bases unmatched. The CDR3 totals 16 residues. Germline values: CDR1 KGHSH, CDR2 LQKENI. The CDR3 protein is CASSPYRGSTTGELFF. DNA for the CDR3: TGTGCCAGCTCACCCTACAGGGGGTCTACCACCGGGGAGCTGTTTTTT.

The CDR3 loop reads CASSLRSGAGGRSSYNEQFF. DNA for the CDR3: TGTGCCAGCAGCTTAAGAAGCGGAGCGGGGGGCCGGAGCTCCTACAATGAGCAGTTCTTC. V usage is TRBV7-8 and J usage is TRBJ2-1, with 9 nucleotides matching TRBD2. Trimming removed 2 bases from V and 0 bases from J; junction bases left unmatched: 14. Germline CDR1 and CDR2: SGHVS and FQNEAQ. The CDR3 has 20 amino acids.

V is TRBV14 and J is TRBJ1-1; 9 nucleotides match TRBD1. J lost 4 bases, V lost 6 bases, and 3 bases had no gene match. Germline values: CDR1 SGHDN, CDR2 FVKESK. The CDR3 covers 13 residues. This CDR3 is CASRGTGITEAFF. The CDR3 DNA is TGTGCCAGCAGAGGGACAGGGATCACTGAAGCTTTCTTT.

The CDR3 here is CASSSEDSLANEKLFF. In DNA form, the CDR3 reads TGTGCCAGCAGTTCGGAAGACAGTCTGGCTAATGAAAAACTGTTTTTT. V is TRBV27 and J is TRBJ1-4, with D maybe TRBD1 (5 bases). The CDR3 has 16 residues. Trimming shortened V by 4 bases and J by 3 bases, and 15 bases separated the two germline ends. Germline V CDR1 and CDR2: MNHEY, SMNVEV (reference sequence).

The chain uses TRBV19 and TRBJ1-1; possibly TRBD1 for D (5 bases). The germline V and J ends were trimmed by 5 bases and 4 bases, with 14 bases remaining between them. The CDR3 length is 14 residues. The germline V gene encodes CDR1 LNHDA and CDR2 SQIVND (reference sequence). In DNA form, the CDR3 reads TGTGCCAGTAGTCAAGGGACTTTCCCCACTGAAGCTTTCTTT. This gives the protein CASSQGTFPTEAFF.

The chain combines TRBV15 with TRBJ2-5, with a possible D match to TRBD2 (6 bases). The germline gives CDR1 LNHNV, CDR2 YYDKDF (reference sequence). The germline V and J ends were trimmed by 5 bases and 3 bases, with 13 bases remaining between them. CDR3 length: 14 residues. CDR3: CATSRRAGKETQYF. For the CDR3, the DNA is TGTGCCACCAGCCGAAGGGCGGGAAAAGAGACCCAGTACTTC.

The chain recombines TRBV7-9 with TRBJ2-1; tentative D call: TRBD1 (5 bases). CDR1 is SEHNR, CDR2 FQNEAQ, per germline (reference sequence). The CDR3 runs to 12 residues. The ends were cut back, 5 bases at V and 7 bases at J, with 9 bases in the middle. CDR3 in DNA: TGTGCCAGCAGCCAAAGGGGTAATGAGCAGTTCTTC. Translated: CASSQRGNEQFF.

This rearrangement joins TRBV3-1 (or the pseudogene TRBV3-2) to TRBJ2-5; weak D call: TRBD2 (5 bases). The CDR3 runs 14 residues. Per germline, CDR1 LGHDT and CDR2 YNNKEL (reference sequence). V lost 3 bases to trimming and J lost 2 bases, with 10 bases between them. The CDR3 bases are TGTGCCAGCAGCCAGGGCGGGTGGCAAGAGACCCAGTACTTC. Protein sequence: CASSQGGWQETQYF.

The sample holds one count of this clone. This chain uses TRBV18 with TRBJ1-4, with TRBD1 matching 10 bases. Germline CDR1 KGHSH, CDR2 LQKENI. The CDR3 is 16 residues long. V dropped 2 bases and J dropped 6; count of bases not matched to a gene: 6. CDR3 amino acids: CASSPTSGQGYEKLFF. The CDR3 DNA reads TGTGCCAGCTCACCAACTTCGGGACAGGGGTATGAAAAACTGTTTTTT.

The chain is built from TRBV2 and TRBJ1-6; TRBD1 aligns across 10 bases. The germline V gene encodes CDR1 SNHLY and CDR2 FYNNEI. The J segment lost 10 bases and the V segment lost 5 bases, leaving 5 bases of the junction unmatched. There are 14 residues in the CDR3. The CDR3 sequence: CASSTGTGVSPLHF. CDR3 nucleotide sequence: TGTGCCAGCAGTACCGGGACAGGGGTATCACCCCTCCACTTT.

A few counts support this clone. This chain connects TRBV29-1 to TRBJ1-2; D is uncertain. Germline V gene sequence: CDR1 SQVTM, CDR2 ANQGSEA. V gave up 3 bases and J gave up 5 bases, with 4 bases separating them. There are 10 residues in the CDR3. For the CDR3, the DNA is TGCAGCGTTGATAATTATGGCTACACCTTC. This sequence encodes CSVDNYGYTF.

The genes are TRBV6-6 and TRBJ2-2; no firm D call. Germline V CDR1 and CDR2: MNHNY, SVGAGI (reference sequence). V was trimmed by 3 bases and J by 1 base, leaving 9 bases between them. CDR3 size: 15 residues. CDR3 residues: CASSYNSGNTGELFF. Here the CDR3 DNA reads TGTGCCAGCAGTTATAATTCAGGGAACACCGGGGAGCTGTTTTTT.

The chain employs TRBV5-1 and TRBJ2-7; TRBD1 agrees at 10 bases. This CDR3 spans 15 amino acids. Germline loops: CDR1 SGHRS, CDR2 YFSETQ. V gave up 3 bases and J gave up 2 bases; unmatched junction bases: 5. Here the CDR3 reads CASSSDRGSAYEQYF. CDR3 bases: TGCGCCAGCAGCTCGGACAGGGGGTCAGCCTACGAGCAGTACTTC.

The chain couples TRBV6-5 to TRBJ2-1; 7 bases are a match to TRBD2. Germline loops: CDR1 MNHEY, CDR2 SVGAGI. J lost 4 bases, V lost 5 bases, and 5 bases had no gene match. The CDR3 sequence is 14 residues long. The CDR3 spells CASSRSGGYNEQFF. As DNA, the CDR3 is TGTGCCAGCAGTCGTTCGGGGGGTTACAATGAGCAGTTCTTC.